This TCR beta chain was recovered during a study of blood T cells in healthy people across ages (dated by TCRdb to the mid-2010s). Study-level background: In model experiments, roughly one uniquely barcoded TCR beta cDNA molecule per two T cells was captured by template switching. To track age-related changes in TCR beta repertoire diversity, the study relied on deep sequencing normalized with unique cDNA molecular identifiers. The donors were split into four age groups: young (average about 15 years), middle-aged (about 40), aged (more than 60) and long-lived (82). Using the same blood draw, the study looked at two additional independent replicas of 1 million unique cDNA reads for two donors, one aged 18 to 30 and the other aged 80 or older.

This clonotype was recorded a few times. It has no known antigen specificity. No base qualities exist here, and no much larger clone lies one base off it. Systemically healthy Caucasian individuals from Russia, 39 in total and aged about 6 to 100 years, were included as donors. About 10 milliliters of peripheral blood were drawn from each donor into EDTA-treated Vacutainer tubes. Ficoll-Paque density-gradient centrifugation was used to isolate PBMCs, with at least 6 million per sample. Total RNA, at least 6 micrograms per sample, was extracted from PBMCs with Trizol reagent. The percentages of naive CD45RAhigh/CD27high T cells were determined by flow cytometry on a PBMC aliquot from every donor. Reading from cysteine to phenylalanine, the CDR3 counts 15 amino acids. Of all the DNA, just the CDR3 is kept, 45 bases in frame from base 1. Between the V and J ends, shortened by 0 bases and 5 bases respectively, the junction contains 14 bases. The germline V gene encodes CDR1 MNHEY and CDR2 SVGAGI.

Library preparation employed 5' RACE. TCRdb shows the sequencer as Illumina HiSeq 2500. A second roughly 6 to 12 cycle PCR used a sample-barcoded 5' primer and a J-beta primer mix. A unique molecular identifier was introduced onto each TCR beta cDNA molecule by a template-switch 5' adaptor carrying 12 random nucleotides. At least 2.5 million CDR3-containing paired-end reads were obtained from each sample. First-strand cDNA synthesis was performed from all RNA using the Mint cDNA synthesis kit, with priming by a TRBC-specific oligonucleotide. Following uracil-DNA glycosylase treatment, a first 18-cycle PCR with universal primers M1SS and BC2_uni_R was performed on all cDNA. The study's own analysis went as follows. For normalization, 1 million high-quality reads, each with a distinct molecular identifier, were randomly selected from each sample. Reads sharing molecular identifiers were discarded rather than binned into consensus sequences. MiTCR, set to a Q25 quality threshold and the strictest error-elimination algorithm, was used for CDR3 identification, clonotype clustering and error correction. A nonparametric unseen species model with Euler transformation was used to estimate a lower bound on total TCR beta diversity. TCRdb took the public reads, trimmed them with fastp at Q25, ran MiXCR for clone calling and kept in-frame beta chains. Rows matching on CDR3 protein sequence are summarized as one entry with the most common DNA and genes. The authors' filters were not applied to this entry. The sample table contains around 780,000 distinct CDR3 sequences; only one count was recorded for more than 25% of them. The ten most abundant clones make up approximately 2.9% of the sample.

General findings and caveats noted by the study authors: As age increased, observed TCR beta diversity per million T cells dropped in a roughly linear way, and a significant reduction was already evident by age roughly 40. Total diversity estimates from one million sequenced T cells were considered lower bounds and underestimates. Observed TCR beta diversity correlated strongly with the percentage of naive T cells measured by flow cytometry. Because profiling used bulk unsorted PBMCs, naive and antigen-experienced compartments could not be compared conclusively. Compared with the aged group, the long-lived group had more naive CD4+ T cells, fewer expanded clones and increased TCR diversity, a pattern suggesting age selection. The CMV infection status of donors was not known, potentially confounding age-related changes in expanded clonotypes.

These records were also assigned to another study, of T cells of mothers and their children. In that second paper, the authors write: Donors were nine systemically healthy Caucasian individuals: three mothers and their six children. cDNA synthesis consumed the entire amount of extracted RNA, loaded at approximately 1.6 ug RNA in each 15 ul reaction. In the second PCR, sample barcodes and 2-4 random nucleotides were introduced via the M1S primer. More than 9 million TCR beta CDR3 reads were obtained from each mother, and 2.5 million to 3.5 million reads were obtained from each child. Thymic selection similarly shapes TCR recombination output in related and unrelated pairs, with minor effect from inherited differences. Normalized repertoire overlap was always found to be slightly, but never significantly, higher in related mother-child pairs than in unrelated mother-child pairs. Persistent microchimeric T cell clones were not detected, at a sensitivity of about 100 clones per million clonotypes. The study used deep NGS to compare TCR beta repertoires of mothers and children, seeking features distinguishing related mother-child pairs from unrelated individuals. The mean age was roughly 36 +/- 4 years for the mothers and around 11 +/- 4 years for the children. After adapter ligation was performed with NEBNext reagents, the libraries were sequenced on an Illumina HiSeq 2000 with 100+100 nt paired-end reads. Mother and child libraries were prepared a month apart and sequenced in separate runs to prevent cross-contamination. Each donor had between about 500,000 and 2,300,000 distinct TCR beta clonotypes identified. Naive TCR beta clonotypes were estimated from low-frequency clonotypes matched to each donor's FACS-determined naive share, without sorting.

The chain is assembled from TRBV6-5 and TRBJ2-7, with the D gene call left open. The source of this sequence is a boy aged 5-17 years in good health. The sequenced sample was blood. The CDR3 sequence is CASSYSETIGDEQYF. The DNA sequence is given as TGTGCCAGCAGTTACTCGGAAACTATCGGCGACGAGCAGTACTTC.